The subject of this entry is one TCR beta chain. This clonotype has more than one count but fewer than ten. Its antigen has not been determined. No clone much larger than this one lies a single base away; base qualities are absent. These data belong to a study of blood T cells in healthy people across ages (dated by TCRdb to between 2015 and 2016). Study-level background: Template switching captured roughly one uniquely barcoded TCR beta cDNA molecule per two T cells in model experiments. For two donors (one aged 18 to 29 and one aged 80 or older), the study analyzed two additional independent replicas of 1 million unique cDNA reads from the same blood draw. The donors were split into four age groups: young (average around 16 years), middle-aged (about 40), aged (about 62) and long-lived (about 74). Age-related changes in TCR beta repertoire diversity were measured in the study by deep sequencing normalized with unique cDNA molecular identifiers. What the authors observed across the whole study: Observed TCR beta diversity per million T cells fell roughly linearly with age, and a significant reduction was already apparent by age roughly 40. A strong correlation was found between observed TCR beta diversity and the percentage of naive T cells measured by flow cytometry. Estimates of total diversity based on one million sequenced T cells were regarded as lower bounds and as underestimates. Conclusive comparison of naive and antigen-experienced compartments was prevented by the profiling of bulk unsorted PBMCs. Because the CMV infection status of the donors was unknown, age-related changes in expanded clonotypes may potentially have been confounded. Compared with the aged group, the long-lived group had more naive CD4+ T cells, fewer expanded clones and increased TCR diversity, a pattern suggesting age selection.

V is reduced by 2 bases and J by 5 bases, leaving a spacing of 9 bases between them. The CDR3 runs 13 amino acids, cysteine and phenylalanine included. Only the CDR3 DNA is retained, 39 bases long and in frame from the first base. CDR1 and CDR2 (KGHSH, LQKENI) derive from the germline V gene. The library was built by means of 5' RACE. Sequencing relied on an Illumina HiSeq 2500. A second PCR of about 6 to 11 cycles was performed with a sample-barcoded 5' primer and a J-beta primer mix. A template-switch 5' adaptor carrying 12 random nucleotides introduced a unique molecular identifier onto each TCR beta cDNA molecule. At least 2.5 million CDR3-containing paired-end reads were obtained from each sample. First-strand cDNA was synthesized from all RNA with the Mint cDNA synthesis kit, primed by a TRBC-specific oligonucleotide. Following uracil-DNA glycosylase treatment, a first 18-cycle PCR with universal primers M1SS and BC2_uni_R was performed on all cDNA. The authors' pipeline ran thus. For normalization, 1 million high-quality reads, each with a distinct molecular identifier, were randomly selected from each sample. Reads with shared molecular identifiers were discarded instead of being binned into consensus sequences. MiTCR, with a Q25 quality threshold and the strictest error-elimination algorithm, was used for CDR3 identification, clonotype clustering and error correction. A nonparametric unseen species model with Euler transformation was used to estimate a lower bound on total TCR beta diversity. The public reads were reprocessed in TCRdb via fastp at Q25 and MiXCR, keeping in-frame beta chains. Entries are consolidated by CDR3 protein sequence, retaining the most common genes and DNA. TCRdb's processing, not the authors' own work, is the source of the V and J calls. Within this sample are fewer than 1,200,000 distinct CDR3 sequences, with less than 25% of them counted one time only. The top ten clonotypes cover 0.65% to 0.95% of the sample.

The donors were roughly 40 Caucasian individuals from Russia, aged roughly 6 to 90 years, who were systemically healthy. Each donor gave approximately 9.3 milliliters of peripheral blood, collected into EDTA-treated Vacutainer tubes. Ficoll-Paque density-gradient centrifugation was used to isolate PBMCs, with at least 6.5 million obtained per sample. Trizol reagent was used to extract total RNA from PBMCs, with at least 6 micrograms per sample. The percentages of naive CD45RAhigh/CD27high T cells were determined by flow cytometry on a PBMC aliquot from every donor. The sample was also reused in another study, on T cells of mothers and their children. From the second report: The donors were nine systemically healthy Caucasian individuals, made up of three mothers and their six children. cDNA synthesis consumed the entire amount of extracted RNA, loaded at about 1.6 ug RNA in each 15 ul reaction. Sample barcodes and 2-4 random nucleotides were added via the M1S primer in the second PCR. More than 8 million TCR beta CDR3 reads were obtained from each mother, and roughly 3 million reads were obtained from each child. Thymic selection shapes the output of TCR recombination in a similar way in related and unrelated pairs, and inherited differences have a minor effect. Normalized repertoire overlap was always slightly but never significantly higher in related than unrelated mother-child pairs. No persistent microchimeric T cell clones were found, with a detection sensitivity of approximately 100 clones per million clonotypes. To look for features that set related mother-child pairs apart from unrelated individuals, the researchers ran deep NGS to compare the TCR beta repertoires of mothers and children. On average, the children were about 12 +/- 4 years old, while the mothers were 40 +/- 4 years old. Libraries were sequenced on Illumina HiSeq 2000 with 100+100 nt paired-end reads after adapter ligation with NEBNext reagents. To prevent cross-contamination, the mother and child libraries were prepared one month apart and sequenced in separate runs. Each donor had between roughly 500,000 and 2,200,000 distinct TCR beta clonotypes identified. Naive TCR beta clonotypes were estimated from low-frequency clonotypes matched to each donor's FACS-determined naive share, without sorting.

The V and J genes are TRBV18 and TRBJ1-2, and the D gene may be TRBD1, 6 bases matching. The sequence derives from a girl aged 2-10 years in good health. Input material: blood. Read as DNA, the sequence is TGTGCCAGCTCACCAATAGGGGGTTATGGCTACACCTTC. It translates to CASSPIGGYGYTF. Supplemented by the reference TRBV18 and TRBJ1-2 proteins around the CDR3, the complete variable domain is NAGVMQNPRHLVRRRGQEARLRCSPMKGHSHVYWYRQLPEEGLKFMVYLQKENIIDESGMPKERFSAEFPKEGPSILRIQQVVRGDSAAYFCASSPIGGYGYTFGSGTRLTVV.